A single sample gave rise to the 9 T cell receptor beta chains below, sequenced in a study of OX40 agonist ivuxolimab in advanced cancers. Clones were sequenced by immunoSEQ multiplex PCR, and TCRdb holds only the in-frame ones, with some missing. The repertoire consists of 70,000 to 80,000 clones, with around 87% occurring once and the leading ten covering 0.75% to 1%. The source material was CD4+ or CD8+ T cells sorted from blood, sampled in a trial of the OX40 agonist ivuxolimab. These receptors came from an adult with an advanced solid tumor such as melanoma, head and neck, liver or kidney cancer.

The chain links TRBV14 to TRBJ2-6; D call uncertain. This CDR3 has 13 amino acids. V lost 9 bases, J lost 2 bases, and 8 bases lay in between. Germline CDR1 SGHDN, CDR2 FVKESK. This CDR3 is CASSYPGANVLTF. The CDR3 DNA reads TGTGCCAGTTCGTACCCTGGGGCCAACGTCCTGACTTTC.

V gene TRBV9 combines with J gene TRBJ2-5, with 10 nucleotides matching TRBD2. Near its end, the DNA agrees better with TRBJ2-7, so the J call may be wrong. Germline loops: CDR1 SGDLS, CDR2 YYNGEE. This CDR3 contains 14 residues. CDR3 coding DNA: TGTGCCAGCAGCGTAGGGACTAGCGGCTACGAGCAGTACTTC. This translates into CASSVGTSGYEQYF.

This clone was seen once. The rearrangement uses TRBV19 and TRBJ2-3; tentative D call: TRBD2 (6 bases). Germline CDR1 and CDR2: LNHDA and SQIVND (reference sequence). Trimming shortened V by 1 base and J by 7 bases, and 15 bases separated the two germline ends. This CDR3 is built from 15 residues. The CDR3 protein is CASSIVTGALHTQYF. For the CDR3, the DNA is TGTGCCAGTAGTATAGTTACGGGAGCCTTGCATACGCAGTATTTT.

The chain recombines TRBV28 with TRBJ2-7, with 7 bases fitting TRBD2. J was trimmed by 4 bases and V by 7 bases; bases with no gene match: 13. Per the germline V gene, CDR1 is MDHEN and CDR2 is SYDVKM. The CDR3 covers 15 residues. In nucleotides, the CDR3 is TGTGCCAGCATCGGGATTCCGGGGGGAAGGTACGAGCAGTACTTC. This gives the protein CASIGIPGGRYEQYF.

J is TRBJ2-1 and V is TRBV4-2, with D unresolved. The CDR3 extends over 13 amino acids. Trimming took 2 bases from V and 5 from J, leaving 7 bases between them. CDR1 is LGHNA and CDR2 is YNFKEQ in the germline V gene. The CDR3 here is CASSQPLNNEQFF. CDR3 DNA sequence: TGTGCCAGCAGCCAACCACTCAACAATGAGCAGTTCTTC.

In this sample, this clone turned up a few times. The CDR3 loop reads CASSGDMEEKLFF. CDR3 DNA sequence: TGTGCCAGCAGTGGTGATATGGAGGAAAAACTGTTTTTT. The genes are TRBV28 and TRBJ1-4; D is ambiguous. Trimming cost V 5 bases and J 8 bases, with 12 bases left between them. CDR1 and CDR2 (germline): MDHEN, SYDVKM. CDR3 length: 13 amino acids.

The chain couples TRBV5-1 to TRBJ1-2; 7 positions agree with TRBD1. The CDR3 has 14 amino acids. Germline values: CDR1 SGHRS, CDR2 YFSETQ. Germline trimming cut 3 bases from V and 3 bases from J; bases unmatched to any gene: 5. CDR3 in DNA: TGCGCCAGCAGCTCCGGGACAGCGGACTATGGCTACACCTTC. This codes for CASSSGTADYGYTF.

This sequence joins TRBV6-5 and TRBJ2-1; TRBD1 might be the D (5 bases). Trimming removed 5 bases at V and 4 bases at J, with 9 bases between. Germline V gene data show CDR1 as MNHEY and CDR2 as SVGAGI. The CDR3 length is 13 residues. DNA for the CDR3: TGTGCCAGCAGTAAACAGGCGTACAATGAGCAGTTCTTC. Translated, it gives CASSKQAYNEQFF.

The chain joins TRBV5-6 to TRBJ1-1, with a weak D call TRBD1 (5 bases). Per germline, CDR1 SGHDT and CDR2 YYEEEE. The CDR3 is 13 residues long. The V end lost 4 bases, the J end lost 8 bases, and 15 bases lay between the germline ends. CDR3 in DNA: TGTGCCAGCAGCCTCCAGACCCGGGGGGAAGCTTTCTTT. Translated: CASSLQTRGEAFF.